One and the same sample provided the 21 T cell receptor beta chains below, sequenced in a study of shared clonotypes between healthy human individuals. TCRdb's table, derived via immunoSEQ multiplex PCR, lists solely in-frame clones and lacks some. Among some 900,000 clones listed, approximately 80% were seen once. Sequenced: memory CD4+ T cells sorted from blood. Described subset: CD45RA-negative fraction. The source of these receptors is a man between 18 and 29 years old in good health.

The chain carries TRBV6-6 and TRBJ1-3; D is uncertain. The CDR3 has 11 amino acids. V lost 8 bases to trimming and J lost 8 bases, with 10 bases between them. Germline-derived CDR1 and CDR2 are MNHNY and SVGAGI (reference sequence). The DNA of the CDR3 is TGTGCCAGCGGGCGGTTGGACACCATATATTTT. Translating gives CASGRLDTIYF.

The chain joins TRBV10-2 to TRBJ2-5, with D uncertain. The germline V gene encodes CDR1 WSHSY and CDR2 SAAADI. Deletions cut 4 bases from V and 5 bases from J, with 5 bases between. The CDR3 length is 11 residues. The CDR3 loop reads CASSVGETQYF. DNA for the CDR3: TGCGCCAGCAGTGTAGGGGAGACCCAGTACTTC.

The rearrangement uses TRBV29-1 and TRBJ1-5; TRBD1 agrees at 10 bases. V dropped 8 bases and J dropped 6; count of bases not matched to a gene: 10. The CDR3 covers 14 residues. Germline CDR1 reads SQVTM; CDR2 reads ANQGSEA. The DNA of the CDR3 is TGCAGCCCAAGGGACGGGACAGGGGTTCAGCCCCAGCATTTT. Residues: CSPRDGTGVQPQHF.

The genes are TRBV5-4 and TRBJ1-4; 7 nucleotides agree with TRBD1. Trimming removed 2 bases from V and 6 bases from J; junction bases left unmatched: 7. Germline CDR1 and CDR2: SGHNT and YYREEE (reference sequence). This CDR3 has 15 residues. Here the CDR3 reads CASSFSTGQDEKLFF. As DNA, the CDR3 is TGTGCCAGCAGCTTCTCGACAGGGCAAGATGAAAAACTGTTTTTT.

The chain has TRBV9 and TRBJ2-2; no reliable D call. V lost 3 bases and J 3 bases, leaving 12 bases between the germline ends. The CDR3 extends over 15 amino acids. Germline CDR1 SGDLS, CDR2 YYNGEE. Written as DNA, the CDR3 is TGTGCCAGCAGCGCCTCGAGGTCTTACACCGGGGAGCTGTTTTTT. This encodes CASSASRSYTGELFF.

The rearrangement joins TRBV5-6 to TRBJ2-3; D tentatively fits TRBD1 or TRBD2 (5 bases each). CDR1 is SGHDT, CDR2 YYEEEE, per germline. V was cut by 1 base and J by 3 bases, with 18 bases left in between. The CDR3 runs 17 residues. The CDR3 bases are TGTGCCAGCAGCTTGTATCTTACAGGCGGAGGAACAGATACGCAGTATTTT. Translation: CASSLYLTGGGTDTQYF.

The chain links TRBV7-2 to TRBJ2-7; 7 bases match TRBD2. Germline loops: CDR1 SGHTA, CDR2 FQGNSA. This CDR3 region has 14 residues. Trimming cost V 6 bases and J 1 base; bases outside gene matches: 6. CDR3 bases: TGTGCCAGCAGGTCCACTAGCGTTTCCTACGAGCAGTACTTC. The encoded protein is CASRSTSVSYEQYF.

V and J are TRBV5-6 and TRBJ2-7, with no clear D. CDR3 size: 12 residues. Trimming shortened V by 3 bases and J by 3 bases, and 7 bases separated the two germline ends. Looked up from germline, CDR1 is SGHDT and CDR2 is YYEEEE. CDR3 nucleotides: TGTGCCAGCAGCTCTTACGGCTACGAGCAGTACTTC. Translation: CASSSYGYEQYF.

This chain links TRBV7-2 with TRBJ2-7; possible D gene TRBD2, 6 bases. The CDR3 has 15 residues. Per germline, CDR1 SGHTA and CDR2 FQGNSA. Trimming cost V 5 bases and J 1 base, with 15 bases left between them. CDR3 residues: CASSEMGLLSYEQYF. In DNA, the CDR3 is TGTGCCAGCAGCGAGATGGGACTGCTGTCCTACGAGCAGTACTTC.

This rearrangement joins TRBV9 to TRBJ2-7; tentatively, D is TRBD2 (6 bases). CDR1 SGDLS and CDR2 YYNGEE come from the germline V gene. V lost 3 bases to trimming and J lost 1 base, with 11 bases between them. The CDR3 totals 14 residues. The CDR3 DNA is TGTGCCAGCAGCGGCGGGCTAGCGTCCTACGAGCAGTACTTC. This sequence encodes CASSGGLASYEQYF. The full variable domain, in which reference TRBV9 and TRBJ2-7 provide the parts outside the CDR3, is DSGVTQTPKHLITATGQRVTLRCSPRSGDLSVYWYQQSLDQGLQFLIQYYNGEERAKGNILERFSAQQFPDLHSELNLSSLELGDSALYFCASSGGLASYEQYFGPGTRLTVT.

The chain recombines TRBV2 with TRBJ1-6; D unclear. The CDR3 sequence is 16 residues long. Trimming pared 5 bases from V and 0 bases from J, leaving 11 bases between. Germline CDR1 and CDR2: SNHLY and FYNNEI. DNA for the CDR3: TGTGCCAGCAGTAAATATGGGAGCTCCTATAATTCACCCCTCCACTTT. Protein product: CASSKYGSSYNSPLHF.

A few counts support this clone. The chain combines TRBV12-2 with TRBJ2-7; TRBD2 reflects the table's D call only, with no check against the DNA. TRBV12-2 is annotated as a pseudogene. This CDR3 spans 19 amino acids. The CDR3 protein is CASRLSPRLAGQVPYEQYF. The CDR3 DNA reads as TGTGCAAGTCGCTTATCCCCGAGGTTAGCGGGCCAAGTCCCGTACGAGCAGTACTTC.

This clone showed up many times. The chain uses TRBV5-6 and TRBJ1-1, with D maybe TRBD1 (5 bases). The germline gives CDR1 SGHDT, CDR2 YYEEEE. CDR3 length: 17 residues. V was cut by 4 bases and J by 6 bases, with 25 bases left in between. The CDR3 protein is CASSDPIGGPLRAEAFF. In nucleotides, the CDR3 is TGTGCCAGCAGCGACCCTATCGGGGGTCCCTTAAGGGCTGAAGCTTTCTTT.

V usage is TRBV10-3 and J usage is TRBJ2-5; possibly TRBD1 for D (5 bases). The CDR3 sequence is 14 residues long. Germline-derived CDR1 and CDR2 are ENHRY and SYGVKD. Between the trimmed V and J ends, which lost 5 bases and 5 bases, there was a span of 15 bases. The CDR3, as DNA: TGTGCCATCAGTTATCAGGGTGGGTCTGAGACCCAGTACTTC. Amino acids: CAISYQGGSETQYF.

In its sample, this clone was seen a few times. This sequence joins TRBV6-5 and TRBJ1-4; D might be TRBD1 (5 bases). Per germline, CDR1 MNHEY and CDR2 SVGAGI. V lost 2 bases, J lost 3 bases, and 10 bases lay in between. There are 15 residues in the CDR3. The CDR3 DNA reads as TGTGCCAGCAGTTACCACGGGGGGTCTAATGAAAAACTGTTTTTT. It specifies CASSYHGGSNEKLFF.

This sequence joins TRBV5-1 and TRBJ2-5, with TRBD2 identical over 13 bases. Trimming removed 4 bases from V and 1 base from J; junction bases left unmatched: 4. CDR1 and CDR2 (germline): SGHRS, YFSETQ. The CDR3 is 16 residues long. CDR3 residues: CASSSGLAGAQETQYF. The CDR3 DNA is TGCGCCAGCAGCAGCGGACTAGCGGGGGCCCAAGAGACCCAGTACTTC.

V gene TRBV4-1 combines with J gene TRBJ2-2; D possibly corresponds to TRBD2 (6 bases). The V gene lost 1 base and the J gene lost 0 bases, with 15 bases spanning the gap. The CDR3 is 18 residues long. Germline V lookup: CDR1 MGHRA, CDR2 YSYEKL. CDR3 sequence (DNA): TGCGCCAGCAGCCAAGTGTGGGGAGGACGATCGAACACCGGGGAGCTGTTTTTT. Its protein product is CASSQVWGGRSNTGELFF.

The rearrangement links TRBV6-1 to TRBJ2-3; D is possibly TRBD1 (5 bases). The CDR3 totals 15 residues. Germline CDR1 and CDR2: MNHNS and SASEGT. V lost 5 bases to trimming and J lost 2 bases, with 14 bases between them. CDR3 in amino acids: CASSRQLSDTDTQYF. The CDR3 DNA is TGTGCCAGCAGTCGACAGTTGTCTGACACAGATACGCAGTATTTT.

V and J are TRBV25-1 and TRBJ2-7, with 9 bases aligning to TRBD2. The V gene end was trimmed by 7 bases and the J gene end by 7 bases; junction bases not matched to a gene: 8. This CDR3 region has 13 residues. The V gene's germline CDR1 is MGHDK and CDR2 SYGVNS. CDR3 amino acids: CASNQREVGEQYF. The CDR3 DNA is TGTGCCAGCAATCAGCGGGAGGTGGGTGAGCAGTACTTC.

This clone was detected once. The V gene is TRBV6-5, the J gene TRBJ2-7, with TRBD1 matching over 9 bases. J gave up 8 bases and V 8 bases, and 4 bases lay outside the gene matches. This CDR3 has 11 amino acids. Germline CDR1 reads MNHEY; CDR2 reads SVGAGI. The chain's CDR3 is CASWGQGKQYF. The CDR3 DNA sequence: TGTGCCAGCTGGGGACAGGGAAAGCAGTACTTC.

CDR3 protein: CAGHGGGHIRGGANVLTF. CDR3 sequence (DNA): TGTGCCGGCCACGGTGGGGGACACATAAGAGGAGGGGCCAACGTCCTGACTTTC. V is TRBV7-9 and J is TRBJ2-6; weak D call: TRBD1 (6 bases). Trimming removed 11 bases from V and 4 bases from J, with 27 bases in between. Per germline, CDR1 SEHNR and CDR2 FQNEAQ (reference sequence). CDR3 length: 18 amino acids.